A selection of T cell receptor beta chains follows, all from one sample in a study of blood T cell repertoires in COVID-19. TCRdb's copy holds only in-frame clones and misses some; the assay was immunoSEQ multiplex PCR. In the table there are more than 250,000 clones, roughly 86% of which are singletons. The sequencing sample was made of PBMCs or T cells enriched from blood (not recorded which). The source of these receptors is a woman aged 18-35 years who had recovered from COVID-19. The CDR3 runs from the conserved cysteine through the conserved F or W. A D gene is named only where the DNA matches it firmly. Only part of the rows carry a size: once, few, many, or a class if the clone is expanded.

CDR3aa,CDR3nt,abundance,d_gene,v_gene,j_gene
CASSLDGILSSYEQYF,TGTGCCAGCAGTTTGGACGGGATCCTGAGCTCCTACGAGCAGTACTTC,.,.,TRBV27,TRBJ2-7
CASNDRQGQTEAFF,TGTGCCAGCAACGACCGACAGGGTCAAACTGAAGCTTTCTTT,few,TRBD1,TRBV2,TRBJ1-1
CASSVGGTTNTGELFF,TGTGCCAGCAGCGTAGGCGGAACAACGAACACCGGGGAGCTGTTTTTT,.,.,TRBV9,TRBJ2-2
CASSQGTVDVYEQYF,TGTGCCAGCTCACAGGGGACAGTTGACGTGTACGAGCAGTACTTC,.,TRBD1,TRBV18,TRBJ2-7
CASSQGQGGDYGYTF,TGTGCCAGCAGCCAGGGACAGGGGGGGGACTATGGCTACACCTTC,once,TRBD1,TRBV3-1/TRBV3-2,TRBJ1-2
CASSLALGGAFF,TGTGCCAGCAGCTTAGCCCTAGGCGGGGCTTTCTTT,.,.,TRBV11-3,TRBJ1-1
CASSQDLPGLGLREKLFF,TGCGCCAGCAGCCAAGATCTTCCCGGGTTGGGGCTGAGGGAAAAACTGTTTTTT,few,.,TRBV4-3,TRBJ1-4
CASSDSTVRTSGDEQYF,TGTGCCAGCAGTGACTCGACCGTTCGGACTAGCGGGGACGAGCAGTACTTC,.,TRBD2,TRBV6-4,TRBJ2-7
CAWSVLAGQGGGYTF,TGTGCCTGGAGTGTATTGGCCGGACAGGGCGGGGGCTACACCTTC,.,TRBD1,TRBV30,TRBJ1-2
CASSLVGAPRDEQYF,TGTGCCAGCAGTTTAGTGGGGGCCCCGCGGGACGAGCAGTACTTC,.,.,TRBV28,TRBJ2-7
CASSISSDRTFYGYTF,TGTGCCAGCAGCATTTCCTCAGACAGAACCTTCTATGGCTACACCTTC,.,.,TRBV11-2,TRBJ1-2
CATGTSADTDTQYF,TGTGCCACCGGGACTAGCGCTGACACAGATACGCAGTATTTT,.,TRBD2,TRBV6-5,TRBJ2-3
CASSRSGTQYF,TGTGCCAGCAGCCGGAGTGGGACCCAGTACTTC,.,.,TRBV5-6,TRBJ2-5
CASSVAGESSYEQYF,TGTGCCAGCAGCGTAGCAGGGGAGAGCTCCTACGAGCAGTACTTC,.,.,TRBV9,TRBJ2-7
CASSHMGAGASSYNEQFF,TGCGCCAGCAGCCATATGGGTGCGGGGGCCAGCTCCTACAATGAGCAGTTCTTC,once,.,TRBV4-1,TRBJ2-1
CASSQDRYYNEQFF,TGTGCCAGCAGCCAAGATCGTTACTACAATGAGCAGTTCTTC,.,.,TRBV3-1/TRBV3-2,TRBJ2-1
CASSPPGYTEAFF,TGTGCCAGCAGCCCTCCCGGTTACACTGAAGCTTTCTTT,.,.,TRBV5-6,TRBJ1-1
CASSFGLAEGFF,TGTGCCAGCAGCTTCGGACTAGCCGAGGGGTTCTTC,once,TRBD2,TRBV5-6,TRBJ2-1
CASSHGGSNYGYTF,TGTGCCAGCAGCCATGGGGGGTCTAACTATGGCTACACCTTC,.,.,TRBV3-1/TRBV3-2,TRBJ1-2
CASRQPGQGHFGYTF,TGCGCCAGCAGACAGCCCGGACAGGGCCACTTTGGCTACACCTTC,.,TRBD1,TRBV4-1,TRBJ1-2
CASSEDLGGGARETQYF,TGTGCCAGCAGTGAAGATTTGGGCGGGGGGGCCAGAGAGACCCAGTACTTC,.,TRBD2,TRBV6-1,TRBJ2-5
CAISESPRGDTEAFF,TGTGCCATCAGTGAGTCACCACGGGGAGACACTGAAGCTTTCTTT,.,.,TRBV10-3,TRBJ1-1
CASSSGGATQYNEQFF,TGCGCCAGCAGCTCCGGAGGCGCGACCCAATACAATGAGCAGTTCTTC,.,.,TRBV5-1,TRBJ2-1
CATSRAGSATNEKLFF,TGTGCCACCAGCAGAGCAGGGTCGGCAACTAATGAAAAACTGTTTTTT,.,.,TRBV15,TRBJ1-4